This TCR beta chain is from a study of blood T cell repertoires in COVID-19. Study in general: Samples of COVID-19 (acute and convalescent) were obtained from the United States, Italy and Spain. The analysed material was cDNA or gDNA that came from T cells, B-cell-depleted T cells, or PBMCs.

In the original processing: Amplification of reference gene primers provided the estimated nucleated cell counts. Method: immunoSEQ multiplex PCR; TCRdb's copy keeps in-frame clones and lacks some. V, J and clone size are taken as reported in that table, and D and trimming were inferred from the DNA itself. The repertoire holds approximately 200,000 clones, with around 87% as singletons. From germline, CDR1 is LNHNV and CDR2 YYDKDF (reference sequence). The CDR3 totals 16 residues. V shed 1 base and J shed 0 bases, with 9 bases lying between them. Sequencing input: peripheral blood. The TCR was taken from a woman younger than 45 with active or convalescent COVID-19. The chain is built from TRBV15 and TRBJ2-2; TRBD2 might be the D (5 bases). In nucleotides, the CDR3 is TGTGCCACCAGCAGAGGCGGGCCTACGAACACCGGGGAGCTGTTTTTT. Its protein is CATSRGGPTNTGELFF. The whole variable domain, filled in from reference TRBV15 and TRBJ2-2, reads DAMVIQNPRYQVTQFGKPVTLSCSQTLNHNVMYWYQQKSSQAPKLLFHYYDKDFNNEADTPDNFQSRRPNTSFCFLDIRSPGLGDTAMYLCATSRGGPTNTGELFFGEGSRLTVL.